This T cell receptor beta chain was captured by sequencing in a study of EBV T-cell therapy then PD-1 blockade in nasopharyngeal carcinoma (dated by TCRdb to 2020 to 2022). To note about this clone: Its antigen remains unidentified. Per-base qualities were not stored, and no clone one base away is much larger.

What this sample's time point label stands for: 266 days after commencement of treatment, after nivolumab therapy. The treatment or condition label, as the study defines it: AdE1-LMPpoly-expanded autologous EBV-specific T-cell therapy followed by anti-PD-1 nivolumab. Genomic DNA was extracted from sorted cells using the Qiagen DNeasy Kit. Deep sequencing of the TCR beta chain was done on the immunoSEQ platform. Under the source paper's analysis protocol: Repertoire data analysis was performed with the immunoSEQ Analyzer software. The clones in this table, taken by TCRdb from immuneACCESS, are in-frame only. Not every clone is retained; where verified, under half of the shortfall comes from an unresolved V gene, and the cause of the rest is unknown. That table furnishes V, J and clone size, whereas the DNA furnished D and trimming. This sample lists tens of thousands of clones; 84% were detected once. Clones ranked in the top ten supply approximately 31% of the sample.

CDR1 and CDR2 (SGHKS, YYEKEE) derive from the germline V gene (reference sequence). From its cysteine to its phenylalanine, the CDR3 spans 13 amino acids. The sequence is cut down to CDR3 DNA, 39 bases in frame from base 1. Trimming takes 1 base from V and 8 bases from J, and the germline ends sit 9 bases apart. The chain couples TRBV5-5 to TRBJ1-4; the D gene identity is not certain. Source: CD8+ T cells from blood, taken at day 266 from a patient whose treatment included autologous EBV-specific T cells and nivolumab. This TCR came from a man aged 40-49 years with nasopharyngeal carcinoma. CDR3 loop: CASSLWPDEKLFF. The nucleotides are TGTGCCAGCAGCTTGTGGCCGGACGAAAAACTGTTTTTT.